The clone carrying this T cell receptor beta chain was observed once. This CDR3 has 16 residues. V was clipped by 3 bases and J by 6 bases; unmatched bases: 8. Germline assignment: CDR1 LGHDT and CDR2 YNNKEL (reference sequence). The data were obtained in a study of blood T cell repertoires in COVID-19. The overall study: Sites in the United States, Italy and Spain provided acute and convalescent COVID-19 samples. T cells, B-cell-depleted T cells, or PBMCs provided the cDNA or gDNA that served as material.

Authors' analysis steps: It was from reference gene primer amplification that nucleated cell counts were estimated. Sequencing used immunoSEQ multiplex PCR; TCRdb keeps in-frame clones, though not all of them. V, J and clone size derive from that table, while D and trimming were established from the DNA sequence. The sample holds about 250,000 clones, about 88% seen once. This TCR came from a woman aged 40 to 50 who had recovered from COVID-19. The V and J genes are TRBV3-1 (or the pseudogene TRBV3-2) and TRBJ2-1; TRBD2 agrees at 10 bases. The source material was peripheral blood. CDR3 sequence reads: CASSQVSGRGANEQFF. The CDR3 bases are TGTGCCAGCAGCCAGGTCAGCGGGAGGGGGGCCAATGAGCAGTTCTTC.